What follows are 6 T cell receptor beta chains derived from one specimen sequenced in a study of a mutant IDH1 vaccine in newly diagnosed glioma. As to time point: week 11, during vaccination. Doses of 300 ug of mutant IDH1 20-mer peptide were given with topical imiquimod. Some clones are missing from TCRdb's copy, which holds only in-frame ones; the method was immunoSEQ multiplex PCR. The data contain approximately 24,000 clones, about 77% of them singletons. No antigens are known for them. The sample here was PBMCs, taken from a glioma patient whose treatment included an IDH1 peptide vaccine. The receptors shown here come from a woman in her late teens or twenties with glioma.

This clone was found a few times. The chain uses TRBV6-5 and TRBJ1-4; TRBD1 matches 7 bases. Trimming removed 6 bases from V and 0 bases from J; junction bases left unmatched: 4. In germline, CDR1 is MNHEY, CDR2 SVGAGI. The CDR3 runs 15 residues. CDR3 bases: TGTGCCAGCAGAGGAGGGACAGCAACTAATGAAAAACTGTTTTTT. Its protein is CASRGGTATNEKLFF.

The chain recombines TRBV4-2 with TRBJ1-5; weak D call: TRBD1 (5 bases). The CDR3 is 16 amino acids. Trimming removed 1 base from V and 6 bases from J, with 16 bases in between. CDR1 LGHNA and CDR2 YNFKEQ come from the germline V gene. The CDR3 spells CASSQAPFQGGQPQHF. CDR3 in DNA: TGTGCCAGCAGCCAAGCGCCCTTCCAGGGCGGTCAGCCCCAGCATTTT.

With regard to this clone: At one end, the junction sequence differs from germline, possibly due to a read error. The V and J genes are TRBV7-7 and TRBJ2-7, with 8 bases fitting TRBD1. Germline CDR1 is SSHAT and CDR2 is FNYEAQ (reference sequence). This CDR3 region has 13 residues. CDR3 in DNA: TGTGCTAGCAGCGCCTCGACAGGGGCCGAGCAGTACTTC. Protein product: CASSASTGAEQYF. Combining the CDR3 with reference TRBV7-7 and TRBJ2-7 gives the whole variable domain GAGVSQSPRYKVTKRGQDVTLRCDPISSHATLYWYQQALGQGPEFLTYFNYEAQPDKSGLPSDRFSAERPEGSISTLTIQRTEQRDSAMYRCASSASTGAEQYFGPGTRLTVT.

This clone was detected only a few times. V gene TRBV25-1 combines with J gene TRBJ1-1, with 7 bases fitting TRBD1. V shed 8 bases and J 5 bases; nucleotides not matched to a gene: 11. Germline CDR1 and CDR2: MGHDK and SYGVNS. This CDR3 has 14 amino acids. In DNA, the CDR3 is TGTGCCAGCTTTAGCAACGTACAGGGGACTGAAGCTTTCTTT. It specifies CASFSNVQGTEAFF.

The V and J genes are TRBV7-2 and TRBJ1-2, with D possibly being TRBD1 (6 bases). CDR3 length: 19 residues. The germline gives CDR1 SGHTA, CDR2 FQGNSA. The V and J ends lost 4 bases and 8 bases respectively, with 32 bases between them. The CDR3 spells CASSSPIKASTGSLSGYTF. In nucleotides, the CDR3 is TGTGCCAGCAGCTCACCCATAAAGGCTTCGACAGGCTCTCTGAGCGGCTACACCTTC. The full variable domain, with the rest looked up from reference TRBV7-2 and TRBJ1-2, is GAGVSQSPSNKVTEKGKDVELRCDPISGHTALYWYRQSLGQGLEFLIYFQGNSAPDKSGLPSDRFSAERTGGSVSTLTIQRTQQEDSAVYLCASSSPIKASTGSLSGYTFGSGTRLTVV.

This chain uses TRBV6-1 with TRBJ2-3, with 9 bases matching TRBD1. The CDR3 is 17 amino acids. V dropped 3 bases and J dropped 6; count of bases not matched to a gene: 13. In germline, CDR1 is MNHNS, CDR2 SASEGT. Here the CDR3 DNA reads TGTGCCAGCAGTGAGTGGGGTGGGACAGGGCTTGCGGATACGCAGTATTTT. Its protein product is CASSEWGGTGLADTQYF.